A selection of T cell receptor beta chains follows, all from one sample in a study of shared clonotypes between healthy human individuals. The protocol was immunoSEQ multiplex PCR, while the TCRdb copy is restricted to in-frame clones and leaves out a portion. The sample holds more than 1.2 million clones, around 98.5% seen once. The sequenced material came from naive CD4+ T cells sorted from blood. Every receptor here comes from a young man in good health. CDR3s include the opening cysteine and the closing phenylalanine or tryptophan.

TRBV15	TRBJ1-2	CATSRDLGYGYTF
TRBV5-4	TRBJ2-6	CASSPRRESGANVLTF
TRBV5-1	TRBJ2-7	CASRTGELVYEQYF
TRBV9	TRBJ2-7	CASSANPSGRASYEQYF
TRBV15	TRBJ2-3	CATSRGGNTDTQYF
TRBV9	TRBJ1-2	CASSVATGGPTGYTF
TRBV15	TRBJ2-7	CATSRDRQGGLLYEQYF
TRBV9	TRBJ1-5	CASSVGPEGQPQHF
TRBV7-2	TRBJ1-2	CASSLTGMWGYTF
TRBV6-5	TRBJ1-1	CAARNRGMNTEAFF
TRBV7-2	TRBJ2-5	CASSLVTPPRPGETQYF
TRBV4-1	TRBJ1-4	CASSQDSLTGAVATNEKLFF
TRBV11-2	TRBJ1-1	CASSLAGGDKGAFF
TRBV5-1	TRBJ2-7	CASSRGQGPYEQYF
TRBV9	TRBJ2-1	CASSVDGRLAGPYNEQFF
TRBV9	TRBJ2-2	CASSVSGKVNGELFF
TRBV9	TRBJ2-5	CASSVRGGRETQYF
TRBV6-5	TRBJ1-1	CASSKDRGSTEAFF
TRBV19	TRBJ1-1	CASSAALHGEAFF
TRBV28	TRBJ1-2	CASKPETGLSNYGYTF
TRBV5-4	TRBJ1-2	CASSSGQGVYGYTF
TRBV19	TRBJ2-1	CASSPRQGWYNEQFF
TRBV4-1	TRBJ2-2	CASSHPTGTGELFF